These T cell receptor beta chains were read from a single sample in a study of CD8 T cell repertoires and HIV-1 epitope variants. What these receptors recognize is not known. Method: immunoSEQ multiplex PCR; TCRdb's copy keeps in-frame clones and lacks some. Of nearly 7,000 clones listed, roughly 60% are singletons. The material sequenced was cultured CD8+ T cells derived from PBMCs. Receptor source: a male donor with HIV. The CDR3 runs from the conserved cysteine through the conserved F or W. D genes are given only for firm matches. Clone size is stated in some rows and not others, as once, few, many or a class when expanded.

clone size,D gene,J gene,V gene,CDR3 DNA,CDR3 protein
once,-,TRBJ2-1,TRBV7-9,TGTGCCAGCAGCGAGGGTTACAATGAGCAGTTCTTC,CASSEGYNEQFF
few,-,TRBJ1-1,TRBV9,TGTGCCAGCAGCGTCTCCGGGGTTAACACTGAAGCTTTCTTT,CASSVSGVNTEAFF
-,-,TRBJ1-5,TRBV6-1,TGTGCCAGCAGGGGGCCTACCCCGAGGAATCAGCCCCAGCATTTT,CASRGPTPRNQPQHF
few,TRBD1,TRBJ1-2,TRBV5-1,TGCGCCAGCAGCACCGGACAGGGCCCGCCTGGCTATGGCTACACCTTC,CASSTGQGPPGYGYTF
-,-,TRBJ1-4,TRBV27,TGTGCCAGCAGTTTTGGCAGAGATGAAAAACTGTTTTTT,CASSFGRDEKLFF
-,-,TRBJ2-1,TRBV19,TGTGCCAGTAGTATGGGCAATGAGCAGTTCTTC,CASSMGNEQFF
once,-,TRBJ2-1,TRBV6-9,TGTGCCAGCAGTAAATACAATGAGCAGTTCTTC,CASSKYNEQFF
-,TRBD1,TRBJ1-1,TRBV14,TGTGCCAGCAGCCAAGATACAGGGGCCTACACTGAAGCTTTCTTT,CASSQDTGAYTEAFF
-,TRBD2,TRBJ2-2,TRBV30,TGTGCCTGGAGTGTAGCGGGGGGCGGGGAGCTGTTTTTT,CAWSVAGGGELFF
-,-,TRBJ2-5,TRBV6-5,TGTGCCAGCAGTTGGGACGGAGGGGCCCAAGAGACCCAGTACTTC,CASSWDGGAQETQYF
-,-,TRBJ1-5,TRBV5-1,TGCGCCAGCAGCGTCGACCTGAGTCAGAATCAGCCCCAGCATTTT,CASSVDLSQNQPQHF
-,-,TRBJ2-7,TRBV7-9,TGTGCCAGCAGCCCCAGGGCGTCCCCCGAGCAGTACTTC,CASSPRASPEQYF
-,TRBD2,TRBJ2-3,TRBV5-6,TGTGCCAGCAGTGCTGGACTAGCGGGAGCGTGGGGCACAGATACGCAGTATTTT,CASSAGLAGAWGTDTQYF
-,TRBD2,TRBJ2-3,TRBV7-3,TGTGCCAGCAGCTGTCCGGCCTATGGACTAGCGGGGGGTGGAGAGACAGATACGCAGTATTTT,CASSCPAYGLAGGGETDTQYF
-,-,TRBJ2-5,TRBV7-2,TGTGCCAGCAGGCCACCGGACCGTGGAGGGGAGACCCAGTACTTC,CASRPPDRGGETQYF
large,-,TRBJ1-2,TRBV5-6,TGTGCCAGCAGCCCTTGGCCGGTAGAATTGGACTATGGCTACACCTTC,CASSPWPVELDYGYTF
once,TRBD1,TRBJ1-2,TRBV5-8,TGTGCCAGCAGCGATCCCGGGACAGGGGTCCTCGGTGCCTTC,CASSDPGTGVLGAF
-,TRBD1,TRBJ2-7,TRBV9,TGTGCCAGCAGCCGGACAGGGGGCGGCGACGAGCAGTACTTC,CASSRTGGGDEQYF
-,TRBD1,TRBJ2-7,TRBV29-1,TGCAGCGTTGGCGACAGGGGGAACTCCTACGAGCAGTACTTC,CSVGDRGNSYEQYF
-,TRBD2,TRBJ2-3,TRBV13,TGTGCCAGCAGCCCACTCCGGACTAGCGGGGGAACAGATACGCAGTATTTT,CASSPLRTSGGTDTQYF
-,-,TRBJ2-3,TRBV7-9,TGTGCCAGCAGCCCCTTCTTCGCGGGGAGGGATACGCAGTATTTT,CASSPFFAGRDTQYF
-,TRBD2,TRBJ2-3,TRBV2,TGTGCCAGCAGGGAAGGACTAGCGTCGGATACGCAGTATTTT,CASREGLASDTQYF
few,-,TRBJ2-1,TRBV7-9,TGTGCCAGCAGCTTAGATCCGGATGAGCAGTTCTTC,CASSLDPDEQFF
-,-,TRBJ2-5,TRBV9,TGTGCCAGCAGTGGGGGCACCCCAGAGACCCAGTACTTC,CASSGGTPETQYF
once,TRBD2,TRBJ2-3,TRBV27,TGTGCCAGCAGTTTAATAGACGGGGGGGTGGGCGAGACGCAGTATTTT,CASSLIDGGVGETQYF
-,TRBD1,TRBJ2-7,TRBV7-9,TGTGCCAGCAGCTTAGCCTCAGGGGGCGACGAGCAGTACTTC,CASSLASGGDEQYF
-,TRBD1,TRBJ2-7,TRBV5-1,TGCGCCAGCAGCTGGGGCGGGACAGGGGATACCTACGAGCAGTACTTC,CASSWGGTGDTYEQYF
-,-,TRBJ2-1,TRBV19,TGTGCCAGTAGTCTCGAATTTTACAATGAGCAGTTCTTC,CASSLEFYNEQFF
-,-,TRBJ2-1,TRBV5-1,TGCGCCAGCAGCCCTGCAAGCGGGAATGAGCAGTTCTTC,CASSPASGNEQFF
-,-,TRBJ2-7,TRBV27,TGTGCCAGCAGTCTCTACCTCTCCTACGAGCAGTACTTC,CASSLYLSYEQYF
-,-,TRBJ2-2,TRBV7-9,TGTGCCAGCAGCTGGACTCCGAGCACCGGGGAGCTGTTTTTT,CASSWTPSTGELFF
-,-,TRBJ2-3,TRBV9,TGTGCCAGCAGCGTAGCCGGGGCGACTAGCACAGATACGCAGTATTTT,CASSVAGATSTDTQYF
-,-,TRBJ2-1,TRBV9,TGTGCCAGCAGCGTAGATTATTGGGGTCGGCCGGGGGTCTCCTACAATGAGCAGTTCTTC,CASSVDYWGRPGVSYNEQFF
-,TRBD2,TRBJ2-1,TRBV7-2,TGTGCCAGCAGCTTAGATGGGACTAGCGGGGGTAGTGAGCAGTTCTTC,CASSLDGTSGGSEQFF
-,-,TRBJ2-5,TRBV5-4,TGTGCCAGCAGCTTGGACCAAGAGACCCAGTACTTC,CASSLDQETQYF
-,-,TRBJ2-1,TRBV12-5,TGTGCTAGTGGTTTGTTCCTTGGCAATGAGCAGTTCTTC,CASGLFLGNEQFF
-,-,TRBJ2-1,TRBV5-1,TGCGCCAGCAGCTTGCAAGGGTCCTGGGATGAGCAGTTCTTC,CASSLQGSWDEQFF
-,TRBD1,TRBJ1-5,TRBV28,TGTGCCAGCAGTAGACAGGGTGGGGATCAGCCCCAGCATTTT,CASSRQGGDQPQHF
-,TRBD1,TRBJ1-4,TRBV2,TGTGCCAGCAGTGACTGGGCAGGGGGCAGTGATAATGAAAAACTGTTTTTT,CASSDWAGGSDNEKLFF
few,-,TRBJ2-3,TRBV2,TGTGCCAGCCGAATGGGAGGGGGTTGGACAGATACGCAGTATTTT,CASRMGGGWTDTQYF
-,-,TRBJ2-2,TRBV19,TGTGCCACTACCTGGGGGGCCGGGGAGCTGTTTTTT,CATTWGAGELFF
-,TRBD2,TRBJ2-3,TRBV28,TGTGCCAGCAGTGAGCTAGCGGGGTCGGATACGCAGTATTTT,CASSELAGSDTQYF
-,-,TRBJ2-5,TRBV11-3,TGTGCCAGCAGCCCTAGTACAGGGACGACACTAGGGACCCAGTACTTC,CASSPSTGTTLGTQYF
-,TRBD2,TRBJ2-7,TRBV18,TGTGCCAGCTCTCCAGAACTAGCGGGGGCCACTAGGAGCTCCTACGAGCAGTACTTC,CASSPELAGATRSSYEQYF
-,-,TRBJ2-2,TRBV1,TGCACCAGCAGCCAAGGTTCGGGGGGGCAGGACACCGGGGAGCTGTTTTTT,CTSSQGSGGQDTGELFF
-,-,TRBJ2-2,TRBV5-6,TGTGCCAGCAGCTCAGGGACGAACACCGGGGAGCTGTTTTTT,CASSSGTNTGELFF
medium-sized,-,TRBJ1-3,TRBV25-1,TGTGCCAGCAGTGATTTTGGCAGCTCTGGAAACACCATATATTTT,CASSDFGSSGNTIYF
-,-,TRBJ2-7,TRBV19,TGTGCCAGTACGAAAATAGCTCTGTACGAGCAGTACTTC,CASTKIALYEQYF
-,-,TRBJ2-2,TRBV5-6,TGTGCCAGCAGCTTGTTGAACGGGGAGCTGTTTTTT,CASSLLNGELFF
-,TRBD2,TRBJ2-3,TRBV7-2,TGTGCCAGCAGCCGGTCTACTAGCGGGGGGTCTTTGGATACGCAGTATTTT,CASSRSTSGGSLDTQYF
-,-,TRBJ1-1,TRBV19,TGTGCCAGTGGCGACGGGTACGGCACTGAAGCTTTCTTT,CASGDGYGTEAFF
-,-,TRBJ2-2,TRBV5-6,TGTGCCAGCAGCTCTGGCCAGCCAACCGGGGAGCTGTTTTTT,CASSSGQPTGELFF
once,TRBD2,TRBJ2-7,TRBV6-5,TGTGCCAGCTGGGAAGCGGGAGGGGCCTACGAGCAGTACTTC,CASWEAGGAYEQYF
-,TRBD2,TRBJ2-1,TRBV4-2,TGTGCCAGCAGCCAACCCAGCGGGGGGGCCCCGTGGGAGCAGTTCTTC,CASSQPSGGAPWEQFF
-,-,TRBJ2-5,TRBV5-1,TGCGCCAGCAGCTCGGGGTCATTTGCCCAAGAGACCCAGTACTTC,CASSSGSFAQETQYF
-,-,TRBJ2-1,TRBV5-4,TGTGCCAGCAGGTCACGACAGAGCTCCTACAATGAGCAGTTCTTC,CASRSRQSSYNEQFF
few,TRBD2,TRBJ2-7,TRBV27,TGTGCCAGCAGCCCCATCTCTACTAGCGGGAGCTCCTACGAGCAGTACTTC,CASSPISTSGSSYEQYF